This TCR beta chain appears in the sequencing data of a study of CD8 T cells in Susac syndrome. TEMRA cells were FACS-enriched, and CD8+ and CD4+ T cells were isolated negatively. Random hexamers were used to reverse transcribe 0.5 to 1 ug of RNA. An immunoSEQ multiplex PCR amplified TCR beta CDR3 over 54 Vbeta and 13 Jbeta. TCRdb passed the immunoSEQ multiplex PCR reads through MiXCR, listing each CDR3 protein once. The profile shows around 180,000 distinct CDR3 sequences, around 93% of them singletons. Sequences were obtained from CD4+ T cells from PBMCs. This TCR was sampled from a human donor with multiple sclerosis.

The CDR3 spells CSVLAGGVTGELFF. The CDR3 nucleotides are TGCAGCGTCCTAGCGGGGGGGGTTACCGGGGAGCTGTTTTTT. V gene TRBV29-1 combines with J gene TRBJ2-2; TRBD2 aligns across 12 bases. CDR1 is SQVTM, CDR2 ANQGSEA, per germline. This CDR3 contains 14 residues. V lost 6 bases to trimming and J lost 5 bases; unmatched junction nucleotides: 4.